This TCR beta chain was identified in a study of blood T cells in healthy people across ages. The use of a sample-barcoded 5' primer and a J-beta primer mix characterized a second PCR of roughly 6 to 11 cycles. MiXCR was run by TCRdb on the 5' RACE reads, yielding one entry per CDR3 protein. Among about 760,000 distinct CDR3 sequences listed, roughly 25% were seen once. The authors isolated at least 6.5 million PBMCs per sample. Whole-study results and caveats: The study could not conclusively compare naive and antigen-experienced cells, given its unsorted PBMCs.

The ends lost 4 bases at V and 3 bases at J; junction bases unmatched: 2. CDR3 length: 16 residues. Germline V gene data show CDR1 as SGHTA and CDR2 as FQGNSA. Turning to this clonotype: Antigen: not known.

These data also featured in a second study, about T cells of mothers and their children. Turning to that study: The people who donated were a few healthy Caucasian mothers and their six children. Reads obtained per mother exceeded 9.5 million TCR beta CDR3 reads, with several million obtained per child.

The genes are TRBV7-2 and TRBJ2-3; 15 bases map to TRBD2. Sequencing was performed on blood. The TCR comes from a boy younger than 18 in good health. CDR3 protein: CASSSGTSGGTDTQYF. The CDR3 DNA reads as TGTGCCAGCAGCTCAGGGACTAGCGGGGGGACAGATACGCAGTATTTT.